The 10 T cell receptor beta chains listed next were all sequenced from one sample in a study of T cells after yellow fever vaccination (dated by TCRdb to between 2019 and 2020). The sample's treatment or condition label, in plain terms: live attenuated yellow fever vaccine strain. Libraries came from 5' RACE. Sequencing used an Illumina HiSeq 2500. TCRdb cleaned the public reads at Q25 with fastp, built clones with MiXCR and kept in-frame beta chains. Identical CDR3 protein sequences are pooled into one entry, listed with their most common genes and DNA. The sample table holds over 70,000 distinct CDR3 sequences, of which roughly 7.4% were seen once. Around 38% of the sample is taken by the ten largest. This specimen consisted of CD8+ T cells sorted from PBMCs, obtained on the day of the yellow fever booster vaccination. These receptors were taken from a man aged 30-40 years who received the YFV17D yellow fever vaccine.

CDR3 DNA: TGTGCCAGCAGCCCGGAATCAACAGAGACCCAGTACTTC. This gives the protein CASSPESTETQYF. The chain uses TRBV5-6 and TRBJ2-5; D unresolved. The CDR3 is 13 amino acids. The germline gives CDR1 SGHDT, CDR2 YYEEEE. Trimming removed 4 bases from V and 4 bases from J, with 11 bases in between.

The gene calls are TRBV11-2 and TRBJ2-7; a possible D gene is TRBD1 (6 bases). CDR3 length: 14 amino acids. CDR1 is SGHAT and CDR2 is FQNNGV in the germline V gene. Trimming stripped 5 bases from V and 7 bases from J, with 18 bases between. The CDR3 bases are TGTGCCAGCAGCCCTACAGGGTTTCAAGCGGAGCAGTACTTC. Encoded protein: CASSPTGFQAEQYF.

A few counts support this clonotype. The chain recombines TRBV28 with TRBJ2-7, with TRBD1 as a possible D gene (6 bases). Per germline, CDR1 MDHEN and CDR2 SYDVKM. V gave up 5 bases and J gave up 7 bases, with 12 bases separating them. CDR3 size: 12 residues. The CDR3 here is CASSNPDSEQYF. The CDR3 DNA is TGTGCCAGCAGTAACCCGGACAGTGAGCAGTACTTC.

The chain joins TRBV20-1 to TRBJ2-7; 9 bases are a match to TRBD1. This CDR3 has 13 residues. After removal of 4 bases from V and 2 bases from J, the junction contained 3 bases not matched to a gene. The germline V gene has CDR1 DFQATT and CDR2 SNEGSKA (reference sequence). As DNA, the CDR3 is TGCAGTGCTAAGACAGGGGGGACCTACGAGCAGTACTTC. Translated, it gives CSAKTGGTYEQYF.

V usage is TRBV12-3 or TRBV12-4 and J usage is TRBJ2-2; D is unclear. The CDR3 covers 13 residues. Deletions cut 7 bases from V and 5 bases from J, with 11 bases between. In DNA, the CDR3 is TGTGCCAGCACTCGATTATTAACCGGGGAGCTGTTTTTT. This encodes CASTRLLTGELFF.

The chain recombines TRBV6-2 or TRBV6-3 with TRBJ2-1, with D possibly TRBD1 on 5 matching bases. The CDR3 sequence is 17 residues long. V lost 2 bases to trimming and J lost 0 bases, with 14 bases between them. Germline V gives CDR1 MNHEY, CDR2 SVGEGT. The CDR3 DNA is TGTGCCAGCAGTTACATGGGGCCTTTCAGCTCCTACAATGAGCAGTTCTTC. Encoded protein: CASSYMGPFSSYNEQFF.

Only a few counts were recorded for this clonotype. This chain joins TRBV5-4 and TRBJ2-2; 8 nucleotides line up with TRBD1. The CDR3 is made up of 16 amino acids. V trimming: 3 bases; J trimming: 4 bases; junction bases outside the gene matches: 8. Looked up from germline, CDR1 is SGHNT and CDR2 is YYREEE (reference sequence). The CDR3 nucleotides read TGTGCCAGCAGCTCCCCGGGACAGGAGTTCACCGGGGAGCTGTTTTTT. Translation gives CASSSPGQEFTGELFF. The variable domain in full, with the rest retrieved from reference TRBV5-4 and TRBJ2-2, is ETGVTQSPTHLIKTRGQQVTLRCSSQSGHNTVSWYQQALGQGPQFIFQYYREEENGRGNFPPRFSGLQFPNYSSELNVNALELDDSALYLCASSSPGQEFTGELFFGEGSRLTVL.

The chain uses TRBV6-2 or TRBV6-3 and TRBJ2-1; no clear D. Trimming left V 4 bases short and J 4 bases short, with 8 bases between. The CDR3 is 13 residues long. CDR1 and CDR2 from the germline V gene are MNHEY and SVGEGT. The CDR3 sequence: CASSLILYNEQFF. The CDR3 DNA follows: TGTGCCAGCAGTTTGATACTTTACAATGAGCAGTTCTTC.

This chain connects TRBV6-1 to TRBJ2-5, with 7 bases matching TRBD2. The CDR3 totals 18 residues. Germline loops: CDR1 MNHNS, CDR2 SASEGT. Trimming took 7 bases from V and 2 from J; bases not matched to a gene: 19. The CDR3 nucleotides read TGTGCCAGCACCTTAGGGTTGCGGCCACCGGGAGGACAAGAGACCCAGTACTTC. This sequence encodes CASTLGLRPPGGQETQYF.

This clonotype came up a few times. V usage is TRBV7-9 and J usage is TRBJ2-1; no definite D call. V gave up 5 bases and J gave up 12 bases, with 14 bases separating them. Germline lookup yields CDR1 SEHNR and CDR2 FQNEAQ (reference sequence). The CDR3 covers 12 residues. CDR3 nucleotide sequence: TGTGCCAGCAGCCGAGAAGATTTTGTGCAGTTCTTC. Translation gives CASSREDFVQFF. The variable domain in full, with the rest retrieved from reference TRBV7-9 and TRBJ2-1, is DTGVSQNPRHKITKRGQNVTFRCDPISEHNRLYWYRQTLGQGPEFLTYFQNEAQLEKSRLLSDRFSAERPKGSFSTLEIQRTEQGDSAMYLCASSREDFVQFFGPGTRLTVL.